This T cell receptor beta chain comes out of a study of lymphopenia after photon versus proton radiotherapy. The method was immunoSEQ multiplex PCR; TCRdb's version includes in-frame clones alone and lacks a portion of them. Among about 26,000 clones listed, roughly 85% were seen once. Study-wide points: Photon-treated patients lost naive T cells and TCR diversity; proton-treated stayed stable. Post-nadir diversity loss with photons came from oligoclonal expansion, particularly CD8+ Temra cells. Post-nadir TCR diversity decline inversely tracked overall survival among those who died. Only patients who died were analyzed for survival; proton advantage is unproven.

About this clone itself: The antigen is undetermined.

This specimen was peripheral blood, taken from a patient treated with photon-based radiotherapy. This receptor was identified in a man aged 25-45 years with gastric cancer.

The CDR3 here is CASSSSGGGPYNEQFF. The CDR3 DNA sequence: TGTGCCAGCAGTTCAAGCGGGGGAGGGCCTTACAATGAGCAGTTCTTC. The rearrangement uses TRBV28 and TRBJ2-1; TRBD2 agrees at 8 bases. Germline values: CDR1 MDHEN, CDR2 SYDVKM. This CDR3 is built from 16 residues. V gave up 4 bases and J gave up 4 bases; unmatched junction bases: 9.